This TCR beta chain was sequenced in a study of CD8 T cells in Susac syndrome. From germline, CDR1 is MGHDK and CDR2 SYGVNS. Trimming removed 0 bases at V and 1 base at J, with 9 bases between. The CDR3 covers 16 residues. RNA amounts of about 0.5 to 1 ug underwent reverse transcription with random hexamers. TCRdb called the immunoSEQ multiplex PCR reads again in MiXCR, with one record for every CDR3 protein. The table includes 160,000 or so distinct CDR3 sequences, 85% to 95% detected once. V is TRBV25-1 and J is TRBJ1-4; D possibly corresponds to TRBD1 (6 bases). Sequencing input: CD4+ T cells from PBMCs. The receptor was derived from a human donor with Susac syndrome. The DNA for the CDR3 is TGTGCCAGCAGTGAATACCAGGGACAAACTAATGAAAAACTGTTTTTT. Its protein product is CASSEYQGQTNEKLFF.